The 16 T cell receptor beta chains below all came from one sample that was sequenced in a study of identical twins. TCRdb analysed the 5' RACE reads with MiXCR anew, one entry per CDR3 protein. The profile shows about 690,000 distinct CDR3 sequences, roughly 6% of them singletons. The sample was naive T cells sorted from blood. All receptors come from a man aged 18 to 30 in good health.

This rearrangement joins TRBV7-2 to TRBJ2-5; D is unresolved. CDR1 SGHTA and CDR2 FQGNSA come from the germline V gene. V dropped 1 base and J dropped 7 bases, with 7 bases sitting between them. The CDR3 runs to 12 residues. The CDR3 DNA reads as TGTGCCAGCAGCTTAGAAAGGAGGACCCAGTACTTC. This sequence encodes CASSLERRTQYF.

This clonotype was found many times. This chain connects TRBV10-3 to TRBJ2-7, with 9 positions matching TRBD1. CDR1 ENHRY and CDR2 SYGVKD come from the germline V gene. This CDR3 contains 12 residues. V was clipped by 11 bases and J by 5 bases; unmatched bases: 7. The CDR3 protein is CAAGTGFHEQYV. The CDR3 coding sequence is TGTGCCGCCGGGACAGGGTTCCACGAGCAGTACGTC.

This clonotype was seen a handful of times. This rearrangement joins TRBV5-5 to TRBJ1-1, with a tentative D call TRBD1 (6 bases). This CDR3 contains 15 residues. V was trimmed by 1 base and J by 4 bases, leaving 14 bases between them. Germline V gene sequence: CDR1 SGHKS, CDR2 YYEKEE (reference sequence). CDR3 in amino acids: CASSLSGRGPTEAFF. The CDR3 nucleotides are TGTGCCAGCAGCTTGTCCGGCAGGGGACCCACTGAAGCTTTCTTT. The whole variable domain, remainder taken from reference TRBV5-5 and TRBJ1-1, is DAGVTQSPTHLIKTRGQQVTLRCSPISGHKSVSWYQQVLGQGPQFIFQYYEKEERGRGNFPDRFSARQFPNYSSELNVNALLLGDSALYLCASSLSGRGPTEAFFGQGTRLTVV.

CDR3 coding DNA: TGTGCCAGCAGTTTTTGGAGGGTAACGGGCACCGGGGAGCTGTTTTTT. It encodes CASSFWRVTGTGELFF. The gene calls are TRBV27 and TRBJ2-2; perhaps TRBD2 as D (6 bases). V dropped 3 bases and J dropped 4 bases, with 15 bases sitting between them. Looked up from germline, CDR1 is MNHEY and CDR2 is SMNVEV (reference sequence). This CDR3 has 16 amino acids.

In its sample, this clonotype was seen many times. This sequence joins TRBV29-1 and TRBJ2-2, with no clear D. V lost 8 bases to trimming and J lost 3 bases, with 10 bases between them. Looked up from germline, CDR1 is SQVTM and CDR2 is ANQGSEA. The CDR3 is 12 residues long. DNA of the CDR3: TGCAGCTCTCGGTTGGACACCGGGGAGCTGTTTTTT. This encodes CSSRLDTGELFF.

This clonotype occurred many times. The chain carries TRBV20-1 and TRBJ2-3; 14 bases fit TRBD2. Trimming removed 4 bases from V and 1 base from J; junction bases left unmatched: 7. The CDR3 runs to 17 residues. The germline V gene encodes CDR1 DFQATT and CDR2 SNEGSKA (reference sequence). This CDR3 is CSATGLAGDGRTDTQYF. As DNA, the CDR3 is TGCAGTGCTACGGGACTAGCGGGAGATGGTCGCACAGATACGCAGTATTTT.

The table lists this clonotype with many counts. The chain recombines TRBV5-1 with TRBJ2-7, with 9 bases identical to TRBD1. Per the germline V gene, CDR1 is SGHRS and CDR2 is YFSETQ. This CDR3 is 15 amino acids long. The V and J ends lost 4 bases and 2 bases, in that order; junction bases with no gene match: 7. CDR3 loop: CASSDPDRGPYEQYV. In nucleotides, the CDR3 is TGCGCCAGCAGCGACCCGGACAGGGGCCCCTACGAGCAGTACGTC.

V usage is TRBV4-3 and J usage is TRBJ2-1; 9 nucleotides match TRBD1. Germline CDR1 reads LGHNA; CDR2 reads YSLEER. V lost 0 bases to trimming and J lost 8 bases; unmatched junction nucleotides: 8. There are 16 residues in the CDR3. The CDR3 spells CASSQDGDRVGDEQFF. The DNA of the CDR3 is TGCGCCAGCAGCCAAGATGGGGACAGGGTGGGCGATGAGCAGTTCTTC.

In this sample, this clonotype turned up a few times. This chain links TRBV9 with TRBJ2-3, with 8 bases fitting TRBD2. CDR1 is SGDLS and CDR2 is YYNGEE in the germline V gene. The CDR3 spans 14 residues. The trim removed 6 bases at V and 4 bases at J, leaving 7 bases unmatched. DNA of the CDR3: TGTGCCAGCAAACCCAGCGGGAGTCCAGATACGCAGTATTTT. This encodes CASKPSGSPDTQYF.

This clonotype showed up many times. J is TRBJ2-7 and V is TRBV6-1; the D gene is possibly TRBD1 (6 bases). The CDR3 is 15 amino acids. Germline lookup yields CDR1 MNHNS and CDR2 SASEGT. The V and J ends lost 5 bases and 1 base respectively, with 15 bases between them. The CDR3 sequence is CASSPTGTLSYEQYV. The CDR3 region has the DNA TGTGCCAGCAGTCCAACCGGGACACTGTCCTACGAGCAGTACGTC.

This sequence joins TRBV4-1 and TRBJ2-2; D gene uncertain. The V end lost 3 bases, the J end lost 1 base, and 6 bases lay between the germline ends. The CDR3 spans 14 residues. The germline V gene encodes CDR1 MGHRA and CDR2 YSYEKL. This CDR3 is CASSQSRNTGELFF. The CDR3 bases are TGCGCCAGCAGCCAGTCCAGGAACACCGGGGAGCTGTTTTTT.

CDR3 nucleotides: TGTGCCAGCAGGTATACTAGCGGGAGCGCAGATACGCAGTATTTT. Residues: CASRYTSGSADTQYF. The chain has TRBV6-5 and TRBJ2-3; the match to TRBD2 covers 11 bases. J gave up 4 bases and V 6 bases, and 6 bases lay outside the gene matches. CDR3 size: 15 residues. Per the germline V gene, CDR1 is MNHEY and CDR2 is SVGAGI.

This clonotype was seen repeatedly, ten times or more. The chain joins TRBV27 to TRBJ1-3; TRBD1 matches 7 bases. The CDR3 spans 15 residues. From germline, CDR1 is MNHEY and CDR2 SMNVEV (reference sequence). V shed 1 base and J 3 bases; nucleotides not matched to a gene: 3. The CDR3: CASSLYWDSGNTIYF. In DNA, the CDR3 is TGTGCCAGCAGTTTATACTGGGACAGTGGAAACACCATATATTTT.

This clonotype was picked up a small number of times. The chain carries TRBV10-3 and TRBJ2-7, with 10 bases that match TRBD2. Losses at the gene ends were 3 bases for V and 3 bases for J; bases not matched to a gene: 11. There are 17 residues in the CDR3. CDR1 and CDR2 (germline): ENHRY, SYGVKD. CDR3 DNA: TGTGCCATCAGTGAAGATTCGGGTAGCGGGAGGTTCTACGAGCAGTACTTC. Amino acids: CAISEDSGSGRFYEQYF.

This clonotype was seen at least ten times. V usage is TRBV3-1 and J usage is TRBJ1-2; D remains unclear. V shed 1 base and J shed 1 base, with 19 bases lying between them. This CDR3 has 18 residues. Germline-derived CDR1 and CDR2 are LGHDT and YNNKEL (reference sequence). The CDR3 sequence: CASSQVRFEAPSNYGYTF. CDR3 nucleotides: TGTGCCAGCAGCCAAGTCAGGTTCGAGGCCCCAAGTAACTATGGCTACACCTTC.

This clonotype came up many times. CDR3 protein: CASSFVGNTIYF. The CDR3 nucleotides read TGTGCCAGCAGCTTTGTAGGAAACACCATATATTTT. The chain links TRBV5-6 to TRBJ1-3; D is undetermined. Trimming took off 2 bases at V and 4 bases at J, with 4 bases between the two ends. CDR1 and CDR2 from the germline V gene are SGHDT and YYEEEE. This CDR3 is 12 amino acids long.